These T cell receptor beta chains were read from a single sample in a study of neurological immune-mediated disorders. MiXCR was run by TCRdb on the 5' RACE reads, yielding one entry per CDR3 protein. Of tens of thousands of distinct CDR3 sequences in the sample, approximately 10% are singletons; the top ten hold about 1.7%. The sample taken for sequencing was PBMCs. These receptors were taken from a man in his forties in good health. The CDR3 runs from the conserved cysteine through the conserved F or W. Each record gives: V gene, J gene, D gene, clone size, CDR3 DNA, CDR3 protein. A D gene is named only where the DNA matches it firmly. Clone size, where shown, is once, few, many, or a class for clones that have expanded.

TRBV14,TRBJ2-1,NA,NA,TGTGCCAGCAGCCAAATCCCCACCCACCGGAGCAATGAGCAGTTCTTC,CASSQIPTHRSNEQFF
TRBV3-1,TRBJ2-7,TRBD1,many,TGTGCCAGCAGCCAAGGGACAGGGTGGAGCTTC,CASSQGTGWSF
TRBV11-2,TRBJ2-1,TRBD1,many,TGTGCCAGCAGTTCTCTGACAGGGGGCCAACCAGACCTTAATGAGCAGTTCTTC,CASSSLTGGQPDLNEQFF
TRBV10-3,TRBJ2-1,TRBD1,NA,TGTGCCATCAGTGAGTTCGGGACAGGGGGCAGATACAATGAGCAGTTCTTC,CAISEFGTGGRYNEQFF
TRBV7-9,TRBJ2-3,TRBD2,many,TGTGCCAGCAGCCCCCAAGCGGGAGCAGATACGCAGTATTTT,CASSPQAGADTQYF
TRBV10-2,TRBJ2-7,TRBD1,many,TGCGCCAGCTCAGGCAAAGGGGGCGGGTACGAGCAGTACTTC,CASSGKGGGYEQYF
TRBV7-3,TRBJ1-1,NA,many,TGTGCCAGCAGCGCGAAAGGGGGGAAGGGCACTGAAGCTTTCTTT,CASSAKGGKGTEAFF
TRBV28,TRBJ2-3,NA,NA,TGTGCCAGCAGTCCGCCGCTTGGGGGGACAGATACGCAGTATTTT,CASSPPLGGTDTQYF
TRBV28,TRBJ2-1,TRBD2,many,TGTGCCAGCAGGACTAGCGGATCCTACAATGAGCAGTTCTTC,CASRTSGSYNEQFF
TRBV29-1,TRBJ2-7,NA,NA,TGCAGCGTTTCGGGACTTGCCTACGTACAGTACTTC,CSVSGLAYVQYF
TRBV20-1,TRBJ2-1,TRBD1,many,TGCAGTGCTAGGGTGGGGACAGGGGGTGGGTACAATGAGCAGTTCTTC,CSARVGTGGGYNEQFF
TRBV3-1,TRBJ2-1,NA,many,TGTGCCAGCAGCCAACTCCAGCGGAACGACGCGGACAATGAGCAGTTCTTC,CASSQLQRNDADNEQFF
TRBV7-9,TRBJ2-4,NA,many,TGTGCCAGCAGCCTCGGAGGGGTAGCCAAAAACATTCAGTACTTC,CASSLGGVAKNIQYF
TRBV11-3,TRBJ2-5,NA,few,TGTGCCAGCAGCTTAGATCTCCGCCCTTCCGGGACTCTCGATCCTTGGTCAAAAGAGACCCAGTACTTC,CASSLDLRPSGTLDPWSKETQYF
TRBV5-5,TRBJ2-7,NA,many,TGTGCCAGCAGCGACTCTGTACGGGGCGCCTACGAGCAGTACTTC,CASSDSVRGAYEQYF
TRBV28,TRBJ2-6,NA,many,TGTGCCAGCAGTCCTCCGGGCCCCGGAGGAGGGGCCAACGTCCTGACTTTC,CASSPPGPGGGANVLTF
TRBV5-1,TRBJ2-3,NA,many,TGCGCCAGCAGCTTGAGGGGGGTCACAACAGATACGCAGTATTTT,CASSLRGVTTDTQYF
TRBV5-1,TRBJ2-5,TRBD2,many,TGCGCCAGCAGCCCAGGGACTAGCGGGCCCCAAGAGACCCAGTACTTC,CASSPGTSGPQETQYF
TRBV6-6,TRBJ2-1,NA,many,TGTGCCAGCAGTTACTACCGAGGATTTGAGCAGTTCTTC,CASSYYRGFEQFF
TRBV5-6,TRBJ1-1,NA,many,TGTGCCAGCAGCTTGCGGTTTGAAGCTTTCTTT,CASSLRFEAFF
TRBV5-1,TRBJ1-5,NA,many,TGCGCCAGCAGCTTATCGTGGTCTCAGCCCCAGCATTTT,CASSLSWSQPQHF
TRBV5-1,TRBJ2-5,NA,many,TGCGCCAGCAGCTCGGACGGGCCTCGGCCCGGTAATTACTTC,CASSSDGPRPGNYF
TRBV18,TRBJ2-5,TRBD1,many,TGTGCCAGCTCACCCCGACAGGGTCCTGAGGAGACCCAGTACTTC,CASSPRQGPEETQYF
TRBV7-2,TRBJ1-4,NA,many,TGTGCCAGCAGCTCGACGCGAGGGGGTATTAATGAAAAACTGTTTTTT,CASSSTRGGINEKLFF
TRBV5-6,TRBJ2-7,TRBD2,NA,TGTGCCAGCAGCCCCGGGACTAGCGAGGCCTACGAGCAGTACTTC,CASSPGTSEAYEQYF
TRBV28,TRBJ2-7,NA,many,TGTGCCAGCAGTATCTCCCCACAGGGATACGAGCAGTACTTC,CASSISPQGYEQYF
TRBV11-2,TRBJ2-3,NA,few,TGTGCCAGTCTCTTAGCGGATACGCAGTATTTT,CASLLADTQYF
TRBV7-9,TRBJ2-1,NA,many,TGTGCCAGCAGACAAGAGGTTGAGCAGTTCTTC,CASRQEVEQFF
TRBV7-9,TRBJ2-5,NA,many,TGTGCCAGCAGCTTAGCTTCGACTCAAGAGACCCAGTACTTC,CASSLASTQETQYF
TRBV24-1,TRBJ1-2,NA,many,TGTGCCACCAGTGATTTAACCCAGGGTGGCTACACCTTC,CATSDLTQGGYTF
TRBV24-1,TRBJ2-1,TRBD1,many,TGTGCCACCAGGGACCCCACTAAATCGACAGGGTATAGGGGTGAGCAGTTCTTC,CATRDPTKSTGYRGEQFF
TRBV20-1,TRBJ2-5,TRBD2,many,TGCAGTGCTCAGAGCGGGAGGGCCCTAGAGACCCAGTACTTC,CSAQSGRALETQYF
TRBV9,TRBJ1-2,NA,many,TGTGCCAGCAGCGAGGGGGGCGAGGGAGATGGCTACACCTTC,CASSEGGEGDGYTF
TRBV2,TRBJ1-6,NA,many,TGTGCCAGCAGTGAAAGGGGTGGGTCCTATAATTCACCCCTCCACTTT,CASSERGGSYNSPLHF
TRBV5-1,TRBJ2-2,TRBD1,many,TGCGCCAGCAGCCCGTGGACAGGGTCCGGGGAGCTGTTTTTT,CASSPWTGSGELFF
TRBV9,TRBJ1-1,NA,many,TGTGCCAGCAGCCATTCACAGGTGTCGAGTCGGGGTAGCACTGAAGCTTTCTTT,CASSHSQVSSRGSTEAFF
TRBV20-1,TRBJ2-1,NA,many,TGCAGTGCCAACTCGAATGAGCAGTTCTTC,CSANSNEQFF